This is a list of T cell receptor beta chains from one sample in a study of CD8 T cells in ankylosing spondylitis. TCRdb re-called the 5' RACE reads through MiXCR, storing one row per CDR3 protein. In the table there are around 890,000 distinct CDR3 sequences, about 10% of which are singletons. The source material was blood, either unsorted or a sorted T cell fraction (not recorded which). The receptors were sampled from a male donor with ankylosing spondylitis. CDR3s include the opening cysteine and the closing phenylalanine or tryptophan. Each record gives: CDR3 length, J gene, V gene, CDR3 protein.

cdr3_length: 13
j_call: TRBJ1-2
v_call: TRBV20-1
cdr3_aa: CSARERVIHGYTF

cdr3_length: 18
j_call: TRBJ2-1
v_call: TRBV20-1
cdr3_aa: CSAMGDREQSSSYNEQFF

cdr3_length: 14
j_call: TRBJ2-7
v_call: TRBV29-1
cdr3_aa: CSVLLAGGSYEQYF

cdr3_length: 14
j_call: TRBJ2-5
v_call: TRBV29-1
cdr3_aa: CSAWDRPSGETQYF

cdr3_length: 14
j_call: TRBJ1-6
v_call: TRBV7-2
cdr3_aa: CASSWNGPPSPLHF

cdr3_length: 15
j_call: TRBJ1-5
v_call: TRBV15
cdr3_aa: CATTRGAYSNQPQHF

cdr3_length: 13
j_call: TRBJ2-3
v_call: TRBV20-1
cdr3_aa: CSAGITRADTQYF

cdr3_length: 19
j_call: TRBJ2-5
v_call: TRBV21-1
cdr3_aa: CAILDRASRGAGGVPPQYF

cdr3_length: 13
j_call: TRBJ1-2
v_call: TRBV6-1
cdr3_aa: CASNPRGLGGYTF

cdr3_length: 14
j_call: TRBJ1-2
v_call: TRBV6-2/TRBV6-3
cdr3_aa: CASSTYLEGYGYTF

cdr3_length: 16
j_call: TRBJ1-1
v_call: TRBV27
cdr3_aa: CASSLGQPGGGTEAFF

cdr3_length: 16
j_call: TRBJ2-4
v_call: TRBV27
cdr3_aa: CASSATRALPGDIQYF

cdr3_length: 16
j_call: TRBJ2-7
v_call: TRBV9
cdr3_aa: CASSVEEVKLGYEQYF

cdr3_length: 15
j_call: TRBJ1-1
v_call: TRBV28
cdr3_aa: CASSSPGGLVTEAFF

cdr3_length: 14
j_call: TRBJ2-5
v_call: TRBV5-1
cdr3_aa: CASSSTGGGETQYF

cdr3_length: 15
j_call: TRBJ2-1
v_call: TRBV20-1
cdr3_aa: CSASVVGLADNEQFF

cdr3_length: 16
j_call: TRBJ2-2
v_call: TRBV11-3
cdr3_aa: CASSSFVGSNTGELFF

cdr3_length: 15
j_call: TRBJ2-1
v_call: TRBV5-1
cdr3_aa: CASKRSGTGGDEQFF

cdr3_length: 14
j_call: TRBJ2-1
v_call: TRBV24-1
cdr3_aa: CATSDSGLDHEQFF

cdr3_length: 12
j_call: TRBJ1-1
v_call: TRBV6-1
cdr3_aa: CASIQGYTEAFF

cdr3_length: 15
j_call: TRBJ2-5
v_call: TRBV6-1
cdr3_aa: CASIGRLAGGETQYF

cdr3_length: 13
j_call: TRBJ2-3
v_call: TRBV20-1
cdr3_aa: CSATPSGTDTQYF

cdr3_length: 13
j_call: TRBJ1-1
v_call: TRBV29-1
cdr3_aa: CSVGGRLDDEAFF

cdr3_length: 15
j_call: TRBJ2-1
v_call: TRBV5-1
cdr3_aa: CASSAGSALYNEQFF

cdr3_length: 13
j_call: TRBJ1-2
v_call: TRBV28
cdr3_aa: CAAQTGFNYGYTF

cdr3_length: 15
j_call: TRBJ2-1
v_call: TRBV29-1
cdr3_aa: CSARGRVGSYNEQFF

cdr3_length: 14
j_call: TRBJ2-3
v_call: TRBV29-1
cdr3_aa: CSVLGTFLTDTQYF

cdr3_length: 14
j_call: TRBJ2-5
v_call: TRBV20-1
cdr3_aa: CSGGVGRGTETQYF

cdr3_length: 16
j_call: TRBJ2-7
v_call: TRBV20-1
cdr3_aa: CSARGPGSGRSYEQYF

cdr3_length: 16
j_call: TRBJ2-7
v_call: TRBV7-2
cdr3_aa: CASSPSPDRGGKEQYF

cdr3_length: 13
j_call: TRBJ1-1
v_call: TRBV9
cdr3_aa: CASSVQGSTEAFF

cdr3_length: 14
j_call: TRBJ2-1
v_call: TRBV6-2/TRBV6-3
cdr3_aa: CASIYRGDNNEQFF

cdr3_length: 12
j_call: TRBJ1-4
v_call: TRBV15
cdr3_aa: CATSRVTEKLFF

cdr3_length: 16
j_call: TRBJ2-1
v_call: TRBV7-3
cdr3_aa: CASSASGGGLYNEQFF

cdr3_length: 15
j_call: TRBJ1-1
v_call: TRBV5-4
cdr3_aa: CASSAYMVGNTEAFF

cdr3_length: 13
j_call: TRBJ1-2
v_call: TRBV10-3
cdr3_aa: CAIKNPEKYGYTF

cdr3_length: 13
j_call: TRBJ2-3
v_call: TRBV7-7
cdr3_aa: CASSYGLTDTQYF

cdr3_length: 14
j_call: TRBJ2-4
v_call: TRBV2
cdr3_aa: CASSALGYKNIQYF

cdr3_length: 12
j_call: TRBJ2-1
v_call: TRBV29-1
cdr3_aa: CSVEKATDEQFF

cdr3_length: 14
j_call: TRBJ2-1
v_call: TRBV18
cdr3_aa: CASSLSRDLNEQFF

cdr3_length: 16
j_call: TRBJ2-3
v_call: TRBV5-1
cdr3_aa: CASSLYSGLARDTQYF

cdr3_length: 13
j_call: TRBJ1-5
v_call: TRBV6-2/TRBV6-3
cdr3_aa: CASSSEVQGPQHF

cdr3_length: 14
j_call: TRBJ2-2
v_call: TRBV6-1
cdr3_aa: CASRLAGRTGELFF

cdr3_length: 15
j_call: TRBJ2-1
v_call: TRBV4-1
cdr3_aa: CASSQDSSGPPWQFF

cdr3_length: 12
j_call: TRBJ1-1
v_call: TRBV6-6
cdr3_aa: CASRRQGPEAFF

cdr3_length: 13
j_call: TRBJ2-1
v_call: TRBV10-3
cdr3_aa: CAIRTLYYNEQFF